These 23 T cell receptor beta chains originate from one sample sequenced in a study of blood T cell repertoires in COVID-19. Here immunoSEQ multiplex PCR was the method, and the copy in TCRdb shows in-frame clones only, minus some. Altogether a few hundred thousand clones are present, approximately 92% being singletons, with the ten largest covering less than 1.2%. Sequenced material: PBMCs or T cells enriched from blood (not recorded which). The receptor source for this set is a man aged 18 to 30 who had recovered from COVID-19.

CDR3 coding DNA: TGTGCCAGCTCACCACAACGGTGGGAGCAGTTCTTC. This codes for CASSPQRWEQFF. The chain has TRBV18 and TRBJ2-1; the D is unclear. V lost 1 base and J 10 bases, leaving 8 bases between the germline ends. Per the germline V gene, CDR1 is KGHSH and CDR2 is LQKENI. This CDR3 contains 12 residues.

The chain recombines TRBV19 with TRBJ2-1, with 9 bases identical to TRBD2. Germline-derived CDR1 and CDR2 are LNHDA and SQIVND (reference sequence). V gave up 4 bases and J gave up 10 bases; unmatched junction bases: 14. This CDR3 has 16 residues. The CDR3 sequence is CASSTARLAEGGEQFF. The CDR3 DNA reads TGTGCCAGTAGTACCGCCCGACTAGCGGAGGGCGGAGAGCAGTTCTTC. Combining the CDR3 with reference TRBV19 and TRBJ2-1 gives the whole variable domain DGGITQSPKYLFRKEGQNVTLSCEQNLNHDAMYWYRQDPGQGLRLIYYSQIVNDFQKGDIAEGYSVSREKKESFPLTVTSAQKNPTAFYLCASSTARLAEGGEQFFGPGTRLTVL.

The chain has TRBV7-9 and TRBJ2-1; D might be TRBD2 (6 bases). Trimming left V 8 bases short and J 7 bases short, with 15 bases between. CDR1 is SEHNR, CDR2 FQNEAQ, per germline (reference sequence). The CDR3 sequence is 13 residues long. CDR3 region: CASAGREGNEQFF. For the CDR3, the DNA is TGTGCCAGCGCAGGGCGGGAAGGTAATGAGCAGTTCTTC.

The table lists this clone with a count of one. J is TRBJ2-1 and V is TRBV7-8; maybe TRBD2 (6 bases). Trimming shortened V by 1 base and J by 16 bases, and 14 bases separated the two germline ends. The CDR3 runs to 12 residues. In germline, CDR1 is SGHVS, CDR2 FQNEAQ. In nucleotides, the CDR3 is TGTGCCAGCAGCTTAGATCGGGGGATTGTATTCTTC. As protein: CASSLDRGIVFF.

In this sample, this clone turned up once. The chain couples TRBV30 to TRBJ1-2; D perhaps matches TRBD1 (6 bases). The V end lost 4 bases, the J end lost 4 bases, and 13 bases lay between the germline ends. The CDR3 totals 13 residues. CDR1 and CDR2 (germline): GTSNPN, SVGIG (reference sequence). The CDR3 sequence is CAWKGEYVYGYTF. The CDR3, as DNA: TGTGCCTGGAAGGGGGAATACGTCTATGGCTACACCTTC.

This clone was seen only a few times. The rearrangement uses TRBV7-2 and TRBJ2-7; TRBD1 agrees at 10 bases. Germline V gene lookup returns CDR1 SGHTA and CDR2 FQGNSA. The CDR3 contains 15 residues. The V and J ends lost 6 bases and 2 bases, in that order; junction bases with no gene match: 7. This chain's CDR3 is CASRLRGQGAYEQYF. CDR3 bases: TGTGCCAGCAGGTTACGAGGACAGGGGGCCTACGAGCAGTACTTC.

V and J are TRBV3-1 (or the pseudogene TRBV3-2) and TRBJ2-3; a weak D match, TRBD2 (6 bases). The CDR3 is made up of 14 amino acids. Germline loops: CDR1 LGHDT, CDR2 YNNKEL (reference sequence). V lost 4 bases, J lost 1 base, and 9 bases lay in between. The CDR3 bases are TGTGCCAGCAGCCTAACGGGGGGCACAGATACGCAGTATTTT. This encodes CASSLTGGTDTQYF.

CDR3 nucleotide sequence: TGTGCCAGTAGTATAGTGTCTAGCGGCACAGATACGCAGTATTTT. Translated: CASSIVSSGTDTQYF. The gene calls are TRBV19 and TRBJ2-3, with D possibly being TRBD2 (6 bases). The ends were cut back, 1 base at V and 1 base at J, with 9 bases in the middle. The CDR3 sequence is 15 residues long. Germline values: CDR1 LNHDA, CDR2 SQIVND (reference sequence).

A few counts support this clone. The chain combines TRBV13 with TRBJ1-3, with D unclear. V lost 5 bases, J lost 1 base, and 12 bases lay in between. The germline CDR1 and CDR2 sequences are PRHDT and FYEKMQ (reference sequence). This CDR3 comprises 15 residues. CDR3 bases: TGTGCCAGCAGCGGGTTCTCGGGGTCTGGAAACACCATATATTTT. This sequence encodes CASSGFSGSGNTIYF.

The chain carries TRBV19 and TRBJ1-2, with 7 nucleotides matching TRBD1. CDR1 is LNHDA, CDR2 SQIVND, per germline (reference sequence). J was trimmed by 13 bases and V by 6 bases; bases with no gene match: 17. The CDR3 consists of 14 residues. Written as DNA, the CDR3 is TGTGCCAGTAGATTGCCGGGACAGAGTGTCGAGGGCACCTTC. This translates into CASRLPGQSVEGTF.

CDR3 nucleotides: TGTGCCAGCAAGGGGACAGGGGTATACGAGCAGTACTTC. This sequence encodes CASKGTGVYEQYF. The chain has TRBV28 and TRBJ2-7; the match to TRBD1 covers 10 bases. The CDR3 is 13 residues long. Germline CDR1 is MDHEN and CDR2 is SYDVKM. V was clipped by 7 bases and J by 4 bases; unmatched bases: 4.

The chain is built from TRBV28 and TRBJ1-2; D is perhaps TRBD1 (5 bases). This CDR3 comprises 14 residues. Germline CDR1 MDHEN, CDR2 SYDVKM. Trimming took off 3 bases at V and 2 bases at J, with 10 bases between the two ends. The DNA for the CDR3 is TGTGCCAGCAGTTTGTGGGCAGGGAACTATGGCTACACCTTC. This codes for CASSLWAGNYGYTF.

This sequence joins TRBV2 and TRBJ1-4, with 9 bases lining up with TRBD1. Germline CDR1 reads SNHLY; CDR2 reads FYNNEI. Trimming cost V 7 bases and J 8 bases; bases outside gene matches: 14. CDR3 length equals 16 residues. The CDR3 loop reads CASTLSGTGFGEKLFF. For the CDR3, the DNA is TGTGCCAGCACTTTATCCGGGACAGGGTTTGGAGAAAAACTGTTTTTT.

The chain joins TRBV5-8 to TRBJ1-5, with 7 positions matching TRBD1. V dropped 4 bases and J dropped 5; count of bases not matched to a gene: 12. CDR3 size: 16 residues. The germline V gene has CDR1 SGHTS and CDR2 YDEGEE. The CDR3 DNA reads TGTGCCAGCAGCCACCTAGGGGGCAGGGCGTATCAGCCCCAGCATTTT. As protein: CASSHLGGRAYQPQHF.

V gene TRBV4-2 combines with J gene TRBJ2-3; D may be TRBD2 (5 bases). V dropped 1 base and J dropped 6 bases, with 14 bases sitting between them. Germline V lookup: CDR1 LGHNA, CDR2 YNFKEQ. The CDR3 loop spans 15 amino acids. The CDR3, as DNA: TGTGCCAGCAGCCAAGGGCGTGGGAGAGAGGATACGCAGTATTTT. This sequence encodes CASSQGRGREDTQYF.

The V gene is TRBV12-2, the J gene TRBJ1-1; the table's D gene call, TRBD1, was not cross checked with the DNA. TRBV12-2 counts as a pseudogene. The CDR3 is 19 amino acids. The CDR3, as DNA: TGTGCAAGTCGCTTAGCACCCCTCGGCGCAGGGGCGAGGGTCACTGAAGCTTTCTTT. Its translation is CASRLAPLGAGARVTEAFF.

This chain connects TRBV19 to TRBJ2-3; 10 bases are a match to TRBD2. The CDR3 is made up of 15 amino acids. CDR1 is LNHDA and CDR2 is SQIVND in the germline V gene (reference sequence). J lost 4 bases, V lost 6 bases, and 7 bases had no gene match. The chain's CDR3 is CASSLAAGGPDTQYF. As DNA, the CDR3 is TGTGCCAGTAGCCTAGCAGCGGGAGGGCCAGATACGCAGTATTTT.

The rearrangement links TRBV6-2 or TRBV6-3 to TRBJ2-2; a possible D gene is TRBD2 (5 bases). Germline V lookup: CDR1 MNHEY, CDR2 SVGEGT. This CDR3 has 15 residues. Trimming pared 2 bases from V and 5 bases from J, leaving 12 bases between. CDR3 region: CASSYDGGGTGELFF. As DNA, the CDR3 is TGTGCCAGCAGTTACGACGGTGGAGGAACCGGGGAGCTGTTTTTT.

This clone was counted a single time. In DNA, the CDR3 is TGTGCCAGCAGCGAAACCGGGACAGGGGGCTCTGGGGCCAACGTCCTGACTTTC. This sequence encodes CASSETGTGGSGANVLTF. The chain recombines TRBV9 with TRBJ2-6; 11 bases are shared with TRBD1. Germline assignment: CDR1 SGDLS and CDR2 YYNGEE. This CDR3 region has 18 residues. V lost 3 bases to trimming and J lost 0 bases; unmatched junction nucleotides: 5. The complete variable domain, with remaining parts taken from reference TRBV9 and TRBJ2-6, reads DSGVTQTPKHLITATGQRVTLRCSPRSGDLSVYWYQQSLDQGLQFLIQYYNGEERAKGNILERFSAQQFPDLHSELNLSSLELGDSALYFCASSETGTGGSGANVLTFGAGSRLTVL.

The chain is built from TRBV6-5 and TRBJ1-5; D gene uncertain. CDR3 length: 16 amino acids. Trimming removed 0 bases at V and 2 bases at J, with 11 bases between. Per germline, CDR1 MNHEY and CDR2 SVGAGI. Here the CDR3 reads CASSYSIRGGNQPQHF. Written as DNA, the CDR3 is TGTGCCAGCAGTTACTCGATTCGCGGGGGCAATCAGCCCCAGCATTTT.

The chain employs TRBV3-1 (or the pseudogene TRBV3-2) and TRBJ2-7, with 7 bases matching TRBD2. V lost 4 bases to trimming and J lost 3 bases; unmatched junction nucleotides: 15. The CDR3 runs to 17 residues. Germline lookup yields CDR1 LGHDT and CDR2 YNNKEL (reference sequence). The CDR3 is CASSPNSGAGLNYEQYF. CDR3 nucleotides: TGTGCCAGCAGCCCAAACTCGGGTGCGGGACTAAACTACGAGCAGTACTTC.

The sample holds a few counts of this clone. Here the CDR3 reads CASSATLDRVLDQPQHF. In DNA, the CDR3 is TGTGCCAGCAGTGCCACCCTGGACAGGGTTCTCGATCAGCCCCAGCATTTT. The J gene is TRBJ1-5, the V gene TRBV2; TRBD1 aligns across 8 bases. Germline CDR1 is SNHLY and CDR2 is FYNNEI. V lost 4 bases and J lost 5; bases outside the gene matches: 13. The CDR3 consists of 17 residues.

The CDR3 DNA reads TGCAGCGTTGAACCATTAAGAGCTAACTATGGCTACACCTTC. Residues: CSVEPLRANYGYTF. The J gene is TRBJ1-2, the V gene TRBV29-1; D gene ambiguous. V lost 2 bases, J lost 0 bases, and 10 bases lay in between. The CDR3 totals 14 residues. Germline V lookup: CDR1 SQVTM, CDR2 ANQGSEA.